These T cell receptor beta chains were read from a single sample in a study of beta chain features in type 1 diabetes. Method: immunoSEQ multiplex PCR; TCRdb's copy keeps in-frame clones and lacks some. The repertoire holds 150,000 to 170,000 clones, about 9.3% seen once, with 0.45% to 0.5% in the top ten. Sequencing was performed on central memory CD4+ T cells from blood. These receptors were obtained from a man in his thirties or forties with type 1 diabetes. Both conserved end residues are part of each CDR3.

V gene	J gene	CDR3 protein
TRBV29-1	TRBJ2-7	CSVVVWGQVHEQYF
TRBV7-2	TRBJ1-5	CASSPKGGNQPQHF
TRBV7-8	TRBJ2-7	CASSLSGGFSSYEQYF
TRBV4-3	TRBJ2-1	CASSQLPPGAPNNEQFF
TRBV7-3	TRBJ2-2	CASSLQGVNTGELFF
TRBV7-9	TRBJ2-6	CASSLWAGRSGANVLTF
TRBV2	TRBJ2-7	CASGGDNSYEQYF
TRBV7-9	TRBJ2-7	CASSWDRLSSYEQYF
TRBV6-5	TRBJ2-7	CASRQGAFNEQYF
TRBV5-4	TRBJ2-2	CASSFDRNTGELFF
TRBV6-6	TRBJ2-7	CASSGDRAGGAYEQYF
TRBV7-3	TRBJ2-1	CASSLSAGLGNEQFF
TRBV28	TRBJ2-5	CASTPADRADETQYF
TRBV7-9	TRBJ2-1	CASSLVNGDNEQFF
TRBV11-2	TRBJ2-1	CASSRLAGVVTYNEQFF
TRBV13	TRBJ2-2	CASSFSGGRWNTGELFF
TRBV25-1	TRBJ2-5	CASGTSIETQYF
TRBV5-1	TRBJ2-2	CASSSPGQATGELFF
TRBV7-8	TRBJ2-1	CASSSRRTSGRLNEQFF
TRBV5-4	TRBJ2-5	CASSSRQGNQETQYF
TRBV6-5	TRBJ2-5	CASSGRGSGEETQYF
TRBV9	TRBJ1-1	CASSWTGDTEAFF
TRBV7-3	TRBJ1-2	CASSLNFGGYGYTF
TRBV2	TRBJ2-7	CASNQIAGESYEQYF
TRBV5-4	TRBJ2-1	CASSSLAGEGNEQFF
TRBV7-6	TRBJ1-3	CASSLGGAGSGNTIYF
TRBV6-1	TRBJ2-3	CASTGGGDTQYF
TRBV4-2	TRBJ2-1	CASSQESGENEQFF
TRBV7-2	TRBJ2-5	CASSSGQLQETQYF
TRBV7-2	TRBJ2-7	CASSLIAGQGVTEQYF
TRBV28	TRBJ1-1	CASRQRTDRGAFF
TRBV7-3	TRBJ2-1	CASSLVGSGSNEQFF
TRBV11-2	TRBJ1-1	CASSPRVLNTEAFF
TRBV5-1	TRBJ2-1	CASSPRHGGALYNEQFF
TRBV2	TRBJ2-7	CASSPGIGSYEQYF
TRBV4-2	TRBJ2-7	CASSQEGVYEQYF
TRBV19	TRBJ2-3	CASSRASEDTQYF
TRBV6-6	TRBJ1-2	CASSYATGGGYTF
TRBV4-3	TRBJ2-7	CASSHTGDEQYF
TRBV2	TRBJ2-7	CASKGQGASEQYF
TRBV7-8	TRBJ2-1	CASSLEAGLGEQFF
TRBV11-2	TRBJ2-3	CASSSWTSETTDTQYF
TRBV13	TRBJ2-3	CASSFRLSGLDTQYF
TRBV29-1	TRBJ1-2	CSVVRGDYGYTF
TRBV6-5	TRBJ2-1	CASSLAGYEQFF
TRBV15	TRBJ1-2	CATSRDNRGRGIYGYTF
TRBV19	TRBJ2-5	CASTPQGSQETQYF
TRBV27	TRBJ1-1	CASSTQGGRAFF
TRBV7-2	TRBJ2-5	CASSLGLQQETQYF
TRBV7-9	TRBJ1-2	CASSLGSGFYGYTF
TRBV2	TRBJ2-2	CASSGLAGGPGLFF
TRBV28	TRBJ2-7	CASTSGTGLYEQYF
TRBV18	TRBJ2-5	CASSPFGMGQETQYF
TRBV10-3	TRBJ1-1	CAITEQIMNTEAFF